The 14 T cell receptor beta chains presented below share a single source sample, sequenced in a study of cytomegalovirus exposure and HLA in healthy donors. The study ran its PCR with 60 Vbeta and 13 Jbeta primers. Measured with immunoSEQ multiplex PCR; TCRdb has only the in-frame clones, and not every one. The sample table sets out 70,000 or so clones. Sequenced: PBMCs. The source of these receptors is a boy younger than 18 in good health and CMV-seronegative.

The V gene is TRBV18, the J gene TRBJ1-1; D call uncertain. Germline lookup yields CDR1 KGHSH and CDR2 LQKENI. CDR3 length: 14 residues. Trimming took off 2 bases at V and 1 base at J, with 8 bases between the two ends. DNA of the CDR3: TGTGCCAGCTCACCAGGGCAGACGAACACTGAAGCTTTCTTT. Encoded protein: CASSPGQTNTEAFF. Complete variable domain (other parts from reference TRBV18 and TRBJ1-1): NAGVMQNPRHLVRRRGQEARLRCSPMKGHSHVYWYRQLPEEGLKFMVYLQKENIIDESGMPKERFSAEFPKEGPSILRIQQVVRGDSAAYFCASSPGQTNTEAFFGQGTRLTVV.

The chain couples TRBV7-6 to TRBJ2-3; 11 bases fit TRBD2. The germline gives CDR1 SGHVS, CDR2 FNYEAQ. There are 19 residues in the CDR3. Trimming took 5 bases from V and 5 from J; bases not matched to a gene: 18. The CDR3 DNA sequence: TGTGCCAGCAGCCCGGGAACGGGACTAGCGGTGGAAATGAGAGATACGCAGTATTTT. Its translation is CASSPGTGLAVEMRDTQYF. Full variable domain (rest looked up from reference TRBV7-6 and TRBJ2-3): GAGVSQSPRYKVTKRGQDVALRCDPISGHVSLYWYRQALGQGPEFLTYFNYEAQQDKSGLPNDRFSAERPEGSISTLTIQRTEQRDSAMYRCASSPGTGLAVEMRDTQYFGPGTRLTVL.

The chain combines TRBV30 with TRBJ2-2; D is unclear. CDR3 length: 13 residues. Trimming cost V 0 bases and J 0 bases, with 2 bases left between them. The germline gives CDR1 GTSNPN, CDR2 SVGIG (reference sequence). The CDR3 bases are TGTGCCTGGAGTGTTACGAACACCGGGGAGCTGTTTTTT. The encoded protein is CAWSVTNTGELFF.

CDR3 loop: CASRNRGNQPQHF. CDR3 coding DNA: TGTGCCAGTAGGAATCGGGGCAATCAGCCCCAGCATTTT. The rearrangement uses TRBV19 and TRBJ1-5; D is unclear. The CDR3 sequence is 13 residues long. The germline V and J ends were trimmed by 6 bases and 2 bases, with 8 bases remaining between them. The germline gives CDR1 LNHDA, CDR2 SQIVND (reference sequence).

The V and J genes are TRBV4-1 and TRBJ2-7, with D perhaps matching TRBD1 (7 bases). CDR1 and CDR2 from the germline V gene are MGHRA and YSYEKL. The V end was cut by 4 bases, the J end by 6 bases, with 19 bases between. This CDR3 has 15 residues. DNA for the CDR3: TGCGCCAGCAGCCGGGGGGACAGCGTCTCGGGCGAGCAGTACTTC. Its translation: CASSRGDSVSGEQYF.

For the CDR3, the DNA is TGCGCCAGCAGCTTGAGTAGAGGGGGACAGGGGGCGACTGAAGCTTTCTTT. Its protein product is CASSLSRGGQGATEAFF. The chain has TRBV5-1 and TRBJ1-1; 12 bases align to TRBD1. CDR1 and CDR2 (germline): SGHRS, YFSETQ. V lost 1 base to trimming and J lost 5 bases; unmatched junction nucleotides: 9. The CDR3 is made up of 17 amino acids.

The rearrangement joins TRBV5-6 to TRBJ1-2; TRBD1 matches at 9 bases. The germline V gene has CDR1 SGHDT and CDR2 YYEEEE. J gave up 3 bases and V 3 bases, and 3 bases lay outside the gene matches. CDR3 length equals 14 residues. The CDR3, as DNA: TGTGCCAGCAGCTGGTGGACAGGGGACTATGGCTACACCTTC. Amino acids: CASSWWTGDYGYTF. The full variable domain, with the rest looked up from reference TRBV5-6 and TRBJ1-2, is DAGVTQSPTHLIKTRGQQVTLRCSPKSGHDTVSWYQQALGQGPQFIFQYYEEEERQRGNFPDRFSGHQFPNYSSELNVNALLLGDSALYLCASSWWTGDYGYTFGSGTRLTVV.

The chain has TRBV18 and TRBJ2-7, with 7 bases lining up with TRBD2. The CDR3 consists of 16 residues. From germline, CDR1 is KGHSH and CDR2 LQKENI. V was clipped by 2 bases and J by 4 bases; unmatched bases: 11. CDR3 region: CASSPFHGGRAYEQYF. CDR3 in DNA: TGTGCCAGCTCACCATTTCACGGAGGGAGGGCTTACGAGCAGTACTTC.

The chain joins TRBV2 to TRBJ1-1; D unclear. From germline, CDR1 is SNHLY and CDR2 FYNNEI. The length of the CDR3 is 13 residues. V lost 4 bases, J lost 1 base, and 7 bases lay in between. CDR3 sequence: CASSVSKNTEAFF. Written as DNA, the CDR3 is TGTGCCAGCAGTGTTTCAAAGAACACTGAAGCTTTCTTT.

The chain has TRBV4-2 and TRBJ2-1; 8 bases match TRBD2. In germline, CDR1 is LGHNA, CDR2 YNFKEQ. The CDR3 totals 15 residues. With V trimmed by 0 bases and J by 2 bases, 0 bases remained unmatched. In DNA form, the CDR3 reads TGTGCCAGCAGCCAAGACGGGGGGGCCTACAATGAGCAGTTCTTC. Its protein product is CASSQDGGAYNEQFF.

The chain joins TRBV25-1 to TRBJ2-3; 8 bases are a match to TRBD2. Germline CDR1 is MGHDK and CDR2 is SYGVNS. Trimming removed 6 bases from V and 6 bases from J; junction bases left unmatched: 5. The CDR3 has 13 amino acids. The CDR3: CASSPAGVDTQYF. The CDR3 DNA follows: TGTGCCAGCAGCCCAGCGGGAGTGGATACGCAGTATTTT.

The chain recombines TRBV7-9 with TRBJ1-2; D remains unclear. Germline V gene lookup returns CDR1 SEHNR and CDR2 FQNEAQ (reference sequence). V lost 1 base and J 0 bases, leaving 9 bases between the germline ends. The CDR3 is 15 amino acids. The CDR3 coding sequence is TGTGCCAGCAGCTTAGAGTCAAGAGCTAACTATGGCTACACCTTC. Translating gives CASSLESRANYGYTF.

The chain's CDR3 is CASSLAGQGVRSEAFF. The CDR3 nucleotides are TGCGCCAGCAGCTTGGCCGGACAGGGGGTGCGCAGTGAAGCTTTCTTT. The chain couples TRBV5-1 to TRBJ1-1, with TRBD1 matching over 10 bases. The CDR3 has 16 residues. V dropped 0 bases and J dropped 7; count of bases not matched to a gene: 9. Germline values: CDR1 SGHRS, CDR2 YFSETQ.

The rearrangement links TRBV30 to TRBJ1-2, with TRBD1 matching 10 bases. Trimming cost V 2 bases and J 8 bases; bases outside gene matches: 17. Germline assignment: CDR1 GTSNPN and CDR2 SVGIG (reference sequence). The CDR3 covers 17 residues. CDR3: CAWSLFPRTGGTRGYTF. CDR3 DNA sequence: TGTGCCTGGAGTTTATTTCCTCGGACAGGGGGGACGAGGGGCTACACCTTC.